These 7 T cell receptor beta chains originate from one sample sequenced in a study of T cell clones after liver transplantation. Libraries were prepared by immunoSEQ multiplex PCR; TCRdb keeps only in-frame clonotypes and omits some of them. The table lists roughly 70,000 clones, roughly 80% of them singletons. The sample consisted of CD4+ T cells from blood, taken before liver transplant. The receptors stem from a human donor who received a liver transplant.

This clone was observed a few times. The chain recombines TRBV19 with TRBJ2-7; 8 bases line up with TRBD1. The CDR3 has 14 residues. From germline, CDR1 is LNHDA and CDR2 SQIVND (reference sequence). V was pared by 6 bases and J by 1 base, with 5 bases of the junction left unmatched. This chain's CDR3 is CASRFRDRSYEQYF. The DNA of the CDR3 is TGTGCCAGTAGGTTCCGGGACAGGTCCTACGAGCAGTACTTC.

This clone was recorded a few times. The rearrangement links TRBV28 to TRBJ2-1; no clear D gene. The CDR3 length is 15 residues. Germline V CDR1 and CDR2: MDHEN, SYDVKM. The V gene lost 4 bases and the J gene lost 7 bases, with 17 bases spanning the gap. CDR3 loop: CASSSWIRTRNEQFF. CDR3 sequence (DNA): TGTGCCAGCAGTTCCTGGATCAGAACTCGTAATGAGCAGTTCTTC. The whole variable domain, remainder taken from reference TRBV28 and TRBJ2-1, is DVKVTQSSRYLVKRTGEKVFLECVQDMDHENMFWYRQDPGLGLRLIYFSYDVKMKEKGDIPEGYSVSREKKERFSLILESASTNQTSMYLCASSSWIRTRNEQFFGPGTRLTVL.

The rearrangement uses TRBV28 and TRBJ2-6, with D uncertain. The CDR3 has 15 residues. CDR1 MDHEN and CDR2 SYDVKM come from the germline V gene. Trimming pared 7 bases from V and 1 base from J, leaving 11 bases between. In nucleotides, the CDR3 is TGTGCCAGCACTAAGTCACGGTCTGGGGCCAACGTCCTGACTTTC. Translation gives CASTKSRSGANVLTF.

The chain has TRBV4-1 and TRBJ2-6; D gene unclear. The germline CDR1 and CDR2 sequences are MGHRA and YSYEKL. Trimming pared 1 base from V and 2 bases from J, leaving 9 bases between. The CDR3 runs to 16 residues. Written as DNA, the CDR3 is TGCGCCAGCAGCCAAGTTGTAATTACTGGGGCCAACGTCCTGACTTTC. Translating it yields CASSQVVITGANVLTF.

The chain couples TRBV19 to TRBJ1-2, with 7 bases lining up with TRBD1. V shed 4 bases, J shed 4 bases, and the junction held 3 bases outside the gene matches. Germline values: CDR1 LNHDA, CDR2 SQIVND (reference sequence). The CDR3 is 13 residues long. CDR3 sequence (DNA): TGTGCCAGTAGTACCAGGGGGAGCTATGGCTACACCTTC. Translation: CASSTRGSYGYTF.

The rearrangement joins TRBV18 to TRBJ2-7, with D perhaps TRBD1 (6 bases). CDR1 is KGHSH and CDR2 is LQKENI in the germline V gene. The V end lost 1 base, the J end lost 0 bases, and 7 bases lay between the germline ends. CDR3 length: 14 residues. The CDR3 DNA reads as TGTGCCAGCTCACCACAAGGGGGCTCCTACGAGCAGTACTTC. Protein: CASSPQGGSYEQYF. Based on the CDR3 plus reference TRBV18 and TRBJ2-7, the full variable domain is NAGVMQNPRHLVRRRGQEARLRCSPMKGHSHVYWYRQLPEEGLKFMVYLQKENIIDESGMPKERFSAEFPKEGPSILRIQQVVRGDSAAYFCASSPQGGSYEQYFGPGTRLTVT.

The chain has TRBV19 and TRBJ1-5, with 8 bases aligning to TRBD1. The CDR3 runs to 21 residues. The trim removed 7 bases at V and 2 bases at J, leaving 25 bases unmatched. CDR1 is LNHDA, CDR2 SQIVND, per germline (reference sequence). The CDR3 DNA follows: TGTGCCAGTAAGATGGGGGTGGTAGGGACAGGAAGTCCCTATGGCAATCAGCCCCAGCATTTT. Protein: CASKMGVVGTGSPYGNQPQHF.